The sequence of this T cell receptor (beta chain) was determined in a study of blood T cell repertoires in COVID-19. The CDR3 totals 12 residues. V was cut by 4 bases and J by 6 bases, with 9 bases left in between. Germline-derived CDR1 and CDR2 are SQVTM and ANQGSEA. Patients from Seattle were sampled longitudinally, starting during active infection. In the original workflow: For nucleated cells, counts were estimated from reference gene primer amplification. Sequenced by immunoSEQ multiplex PCR; TCRdb stores in-frame clones only, minus some. D and trimming come from the DNA, and the V and J calls and clone size come from that table. The sample contains approximately 330,000 clones, over 80% of which appear only once.

The specimen was peripheral blood. The gene calls are TRBV29-1 and TRBJ2-2; D is uncertain. The sequence derives from a man younger than 45 with COVID-19, enrolled during active disease. In DNA, the CDR3 is TGCAGCGTTGGGTCGGTGTCCGGGGAGCTGTTTTTT. Protein: CSVGSVSGELFF.